This T cell receptor (beta chain) was identified in a study of CD4+ T cells in melanoma. About this clone itself: As yet, its antigen is unknown.

Only in-frame clones appear in the TCRdb table, and some are missing; sequencing was by immunoSEQ multiplex PCR. Seen here are roughly 110,000 clones, 92% observed once, and the top ten hold roughly 3.5%. The study's findings and limits: A reported correlation linked neoantigen-specific CD4+ T cells to CD8+, macrophage and B cell function. Reportedly, melanoma neoantigen-specific CD4+ T cells showed varied differentiation states.

The CDR3 has 18 amino acids. With 4 bases clipped from V and 6 bases from J, the junction kept 15 bases outside the gene matches. The germline V gene encodes CDR1 SGHVS and CDR2 FNYEAQ. The sequencing input was peripheral blood. The chain has TRBV7-6 and TRBJ2-3; 11 nucleotides align to TRBD2. This clonotype was obtained from a human donor with melanoma. Here the CDR3 reads CASSSGRTSGGKVDTQYF. CDR3 in DNA: TGTGCCAGCAGCTCGGGCCGAACTAGCGGGGGAAAGGTTGATACGCAGTATTTT.